This T cell receptor beta chain originates from a study of early T cells in non-severe SARS-CoV-2 infection. Background on the study: The authors sequenced bulk RNA from unsorted whole blood, leaving chains unpaired. Broader study findings: Matches to VDJdb favored anti-spike CD8 responses and missed private and CD4 specificities.

This clonotype has more than one count but fewer than ten. Its antigen is as yet unknown. Tagging with unique molecular identifiers was applied to individual cDNA molecules. Using its own MiXCR run on the 5' RACE reads, TCRdb lists one record per CDR3 protein. The sample shows approximately 70,000 distinct CDR3 sequences, 10% to 15% of them seen only once. Germline V gene lookup returns CDR1 SEHNR and CDR2 FQNEAQ (reference sequence). V lost 4 bases to trimming and J lost 0 bases; unmatched junction nucleotides: 3. This CDR3 contains 14 residues. Specimen: whole blood, collected at baseline. The clonotype comes from an adult who was a healthcare worker with PCR-confirmed SARS-CoV-2 infection or an uninfected control (not recorded which). The donor label of this sample is uncertain. The V gene is TRBV7-9, the J gene TRBJ2-7; 7 bases agree with TRBD1. The DNA for the CDR3 is TGTGCCAGCAGCTCCGGACAGGCCTCCTACGAGCAGTACTTC. Encoded protein: CASSSGQASYEQYF.